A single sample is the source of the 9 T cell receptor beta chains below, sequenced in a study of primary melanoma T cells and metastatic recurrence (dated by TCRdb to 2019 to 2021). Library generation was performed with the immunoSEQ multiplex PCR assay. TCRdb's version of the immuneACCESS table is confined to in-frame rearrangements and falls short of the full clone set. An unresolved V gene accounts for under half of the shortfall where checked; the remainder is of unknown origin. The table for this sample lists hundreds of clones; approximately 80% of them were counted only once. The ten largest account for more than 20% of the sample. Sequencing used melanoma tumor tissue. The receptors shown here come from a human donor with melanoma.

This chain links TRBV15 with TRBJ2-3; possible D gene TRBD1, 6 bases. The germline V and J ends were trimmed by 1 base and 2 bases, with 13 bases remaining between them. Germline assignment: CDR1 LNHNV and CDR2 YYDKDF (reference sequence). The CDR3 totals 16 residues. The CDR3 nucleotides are TGTGCCACCAGCAGAGGAACAGGGTCCACCACAGATACGCAGTATTTT. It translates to CATSRGTGSTTDTQYF. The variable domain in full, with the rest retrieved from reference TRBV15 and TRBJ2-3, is DAMVIQNPRYQVTQFGKPVTLSCSQTLNHNVMYWYQQKSSQAPKLLFHYYDKDFNNEADTPDNFQSRRPNTSFCFLDIRSPGLGDTAMYLCATSRGTGSTTDTQYFGPGTRLTVL.

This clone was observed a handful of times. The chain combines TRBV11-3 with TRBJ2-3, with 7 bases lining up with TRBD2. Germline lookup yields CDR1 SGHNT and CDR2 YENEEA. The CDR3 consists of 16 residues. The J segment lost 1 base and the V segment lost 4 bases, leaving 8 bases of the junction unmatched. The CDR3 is CASSSGVAGGTDTQYF. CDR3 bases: TGTGCCAGCAGCTCCGGGGTTGCGGGGGGCACAGATACGCAGTATTTT.

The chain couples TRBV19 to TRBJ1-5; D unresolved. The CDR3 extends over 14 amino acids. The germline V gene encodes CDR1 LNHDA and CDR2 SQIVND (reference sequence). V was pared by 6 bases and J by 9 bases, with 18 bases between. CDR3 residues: CASSHLAGLWPQHF. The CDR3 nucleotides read TGTGCCAGTAGCCACCTTGCAGGCTTATGGCCCCAGCATTTT.

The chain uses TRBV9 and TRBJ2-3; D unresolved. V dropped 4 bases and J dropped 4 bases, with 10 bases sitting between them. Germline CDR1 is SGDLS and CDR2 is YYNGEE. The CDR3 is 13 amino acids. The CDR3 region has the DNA TGTGCCAGCAGCTTAGCTGGGTCAGATACGCAGTATTTT. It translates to CASSLAGSDTQYF.

The CDR3 DNA sequence: TGTGCCAGCTCAGCGGGACAGATCCTTCAAGAGACCCAGTACTTC. Its protein is CASSAGQILQETQYF. J is TRBJ2-5 and V is TRBV18; D might be TRBD1 (7 bases). V lost 5 bases and J 2 bases, leaving 15 bases between the germline ends. Germline V CDR1 and CDR2: KGHSH, LQKENI. The CDR3 totals 15 residues.

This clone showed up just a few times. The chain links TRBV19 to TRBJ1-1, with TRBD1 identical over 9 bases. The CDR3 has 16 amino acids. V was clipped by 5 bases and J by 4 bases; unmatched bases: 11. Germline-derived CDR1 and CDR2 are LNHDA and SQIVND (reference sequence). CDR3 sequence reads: CASSVIGQGPGTEAFF. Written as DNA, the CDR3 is TGTGCCAGTAGTGTCATCGGACAGGGGCCGGGCACTGAAGCTTTCTTT.

This chain's CDR3 is CASSVISSSQETQYF. For the CDR3, the DNA is TGTGCCAGCAGCGTAATATCTAGCTCCCAAGAGACCCAGTACTTC. J is TRBJ2-5 and V is TRBV11-3; possibly TRBD2 for D (5 bases). Trimming shortened V by 5 bases and J by 1 base, and 14 bases separated the two germline ends. There are 15 residues in the CDR3. Germline loops: CDR1 SGHNT, CDR2 YENEEA. The full variable domain, rest sourced from reference TRBV11-3 and TRBJ2-5, is EAGVVQSPRYKIIEKKQPVAFWCNPISGHNTLYWYLQNLGQGPELLIRYENEEAVDDSQLPKDRFSAERLKGVDSTLKIQPAELGDSAVYLCASSVISSSQETQYFGPGTRLLVL.

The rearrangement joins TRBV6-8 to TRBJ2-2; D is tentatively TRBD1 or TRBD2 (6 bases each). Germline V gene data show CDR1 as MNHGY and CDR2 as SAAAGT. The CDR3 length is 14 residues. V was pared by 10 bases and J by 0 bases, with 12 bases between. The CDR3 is CATGGTTNTGELFF. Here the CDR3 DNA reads TGTGCCACGGGCGGGACAACGAACACCGGGGAGCTGTTTTTT.

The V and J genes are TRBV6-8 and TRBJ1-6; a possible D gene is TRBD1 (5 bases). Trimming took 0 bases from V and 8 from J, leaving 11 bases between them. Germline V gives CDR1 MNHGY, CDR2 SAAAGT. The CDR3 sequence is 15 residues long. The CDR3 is CASSYSRQGDSPLHF. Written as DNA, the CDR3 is TGTGCCAGCAGTTACTCTCGGCAGGGTGATTCACCCCTCCACTTT.